This entry lists 4 T cell receptor beta chains sequenced from one sample in a study of CD8 T cells in Susac syndrome. With random hexamers, roughly 0.5 to 1 ug RNA was reverse transcribed. MiXCR was run by TCRdb on the immunoSEQ multiplex PCR reads, yielding one entry per CDR3 protein. The sample contains tens of thousands of distinct CDR3 sequences, around 94% of which appear only once. The sample was CD4+ T cells from PBMCs. The origin of the receptors is a human donor with Susac syndrome.

This sequence joins TRBV6-2 or TRBV6-3 and TRBJ1-1; D gene unclear. V was trimmed by 0 bases and J by 7 bases, leaving 12 bases between them. From germline, CDR1 is MNHEY and CDR2 SVGEGT. This CDR3 comprises 14 residues. The CDR3 DNA is TGTGCCAGCAGTTACTCCGGGGAAACGGGTGAAGCTTTCTTT. Its protein is CASSYSGETGEAFF.

V usage is TRBV5-4 and J usage is TRBJ1-2; the match to TRBD1 covers 9 bases. V shed 1 base, J shed 4 bases, and the junction held 11 bases outside the gene matches. CDR3 length: 17 residues. CDR1 is SGHNT, CDR2 YYREEE, per germline (reference sequence). CDR3 in amino acids: CASSLTTQGAPSYGYTF. The CDR3 coding sequence is TGTGCCAGCAGCTTGACAACACAGGGGGCGCCTTCCTATGGCTACACCTTC.

This rearrangement joins TRBV29-1 to TRBJ1-1; unclear D gene. CDR3 length: 12 residues. V was pared by 4 bases and J by 1 base, with 7 bases between. The germline V gene encodes CDR1 SQVTM and CDR2 ANQGSEA. DNA for the CDR3: TGCAGCGTTGGGTTGGCGAACACTGAAGCTTTCTTT. Amino acid sequence: CSVGLANTEAFF.

The V and J genes are TRBV12-3 or TRBV12-4 and TRBJ2-7, with 9 bases that match TRBD1. The CDR3 is 14 residues long. V lost 3 bases to trimming and J lost 7 bases; unmatched junction nucleotides: 7. In nucleotides, the CDR3 is TGTGCCAGCAGTTTTGAGGACAGGGGTGGAGAGCAGTACTTC. Amino acid sequence: CASSFEDRGGEQYF.